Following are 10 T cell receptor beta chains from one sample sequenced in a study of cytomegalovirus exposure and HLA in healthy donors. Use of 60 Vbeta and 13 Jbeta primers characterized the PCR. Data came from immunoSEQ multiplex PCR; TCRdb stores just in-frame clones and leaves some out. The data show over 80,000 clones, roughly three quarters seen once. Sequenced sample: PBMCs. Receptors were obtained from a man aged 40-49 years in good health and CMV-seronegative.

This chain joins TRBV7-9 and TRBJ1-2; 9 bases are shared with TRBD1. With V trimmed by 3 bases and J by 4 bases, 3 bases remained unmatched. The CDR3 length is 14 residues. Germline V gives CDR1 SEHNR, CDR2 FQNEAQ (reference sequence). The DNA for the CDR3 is TGTGCCAGCAGCTTCGGACAGGGGACCTATGGCTACACCTTC. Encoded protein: CASSFGQGTYGYTF.

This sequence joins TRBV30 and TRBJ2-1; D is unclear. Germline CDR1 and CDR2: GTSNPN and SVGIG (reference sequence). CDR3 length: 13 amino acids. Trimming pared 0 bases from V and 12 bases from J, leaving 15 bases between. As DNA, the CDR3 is TGTGCCTGGAGTGTAGCGCCCGCCGTGGGGCAGTTCTTC. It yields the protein CAWSVAPAVGQFF.

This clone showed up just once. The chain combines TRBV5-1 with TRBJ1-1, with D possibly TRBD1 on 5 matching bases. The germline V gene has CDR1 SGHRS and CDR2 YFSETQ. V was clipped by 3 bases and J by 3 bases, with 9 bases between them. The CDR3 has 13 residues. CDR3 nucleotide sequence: TGCGCCAGCAGCTCAACGGGGGACACTGAAGCTTTCTTT. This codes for CASSSTGDTEAFF.

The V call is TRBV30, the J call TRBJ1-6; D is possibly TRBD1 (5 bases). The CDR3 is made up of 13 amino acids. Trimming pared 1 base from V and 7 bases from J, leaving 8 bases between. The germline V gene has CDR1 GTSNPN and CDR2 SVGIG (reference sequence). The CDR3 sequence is CAWSGGWNSPLHF. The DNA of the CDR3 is TGTGCCTGGAGTGGGGGCTGGAATTCACCCCTCCACTTT.

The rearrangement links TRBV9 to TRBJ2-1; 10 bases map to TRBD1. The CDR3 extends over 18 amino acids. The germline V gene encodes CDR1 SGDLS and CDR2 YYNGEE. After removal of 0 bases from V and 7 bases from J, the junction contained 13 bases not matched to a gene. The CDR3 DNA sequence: TGTGCCAGCAGCGTAGAGGGGACAGGGGCGACCTGGCCAAATGAGCAGTTCTTC. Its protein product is CASSVEGTGATWPNEQFF.

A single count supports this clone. The CDR3 region has the DNA TGTGCCAGCAGCTTCGGACTCAGCACAGATACGCAGTATTTT. Translated: CASSFGLSTDTQYF. The chain couples TRBV5-4 to TRBJ2-3, with TRBD2 as a possible D gene (5 bases). Germline V lookup: CDR1 SGHNT, CDR2 YYREEE (reference sequence). The CDR3 covers 14 residues. Trimming stripped 2 bases from V and 0 bases from J, with 7 bases between.

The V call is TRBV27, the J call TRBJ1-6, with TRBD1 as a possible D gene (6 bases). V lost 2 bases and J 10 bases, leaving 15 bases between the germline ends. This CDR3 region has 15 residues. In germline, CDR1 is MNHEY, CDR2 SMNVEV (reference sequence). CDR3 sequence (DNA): TGTGCCAGCAGTTTAGACAGGCCAAGACTATCACCCCTCCACTTT. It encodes CASSLDRPRLSPLHF.

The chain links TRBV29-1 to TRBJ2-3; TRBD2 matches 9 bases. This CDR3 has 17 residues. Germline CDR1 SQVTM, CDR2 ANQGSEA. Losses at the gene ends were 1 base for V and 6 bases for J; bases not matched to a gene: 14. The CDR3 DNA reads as TGCAGCGTTGAAGGAGATCGCGGGGGGGCCAAAGGTGATACGCAGTATTTT. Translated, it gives CSVEGDRGGAKGDTQYF.

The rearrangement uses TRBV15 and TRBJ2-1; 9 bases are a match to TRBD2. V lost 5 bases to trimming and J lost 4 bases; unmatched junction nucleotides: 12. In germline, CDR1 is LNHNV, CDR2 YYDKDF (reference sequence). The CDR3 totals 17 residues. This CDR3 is CATSFESLAGSYNEQFF. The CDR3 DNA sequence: TGTGCCACCAGCTTTGAATCACTAGCGGGCTCATACAATGAGCAGTTCTTC.

CDR3 DNA: TGTGCCAGCAGTTTCCCACAGGGCCCTAATGAAAAACTGTTTTTT. Translation: CASSFPQGPNEKLFF. The chain combines TRBV6-6 with TRBJ1-4, with D perhaps matching TRBD1 (6 bases). From germline, CDR1 is MNHNY and CDR2 SVGAGI (reference sequence). The CDR3 runs to 15 residues. The V and J ends lost 4 bases and 3 bases respectively, with 12 bases between them.